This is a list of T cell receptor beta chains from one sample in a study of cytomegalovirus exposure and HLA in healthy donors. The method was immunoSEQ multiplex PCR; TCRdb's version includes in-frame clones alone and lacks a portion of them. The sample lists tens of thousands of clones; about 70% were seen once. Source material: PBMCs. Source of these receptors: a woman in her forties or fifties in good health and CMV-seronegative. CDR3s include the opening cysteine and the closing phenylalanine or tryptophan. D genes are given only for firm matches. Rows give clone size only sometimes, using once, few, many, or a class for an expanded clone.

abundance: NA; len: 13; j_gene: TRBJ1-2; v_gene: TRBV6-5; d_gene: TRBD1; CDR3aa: CASRTGANYGYTF; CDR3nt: TGTGCCAGCAGGACAGGGGCTAACTATGGCTACACCTTC
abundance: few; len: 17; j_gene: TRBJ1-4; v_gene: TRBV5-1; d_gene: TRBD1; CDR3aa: CASSLEGGQGGGEKLFF; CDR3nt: TGCGCCAGCAGCTTGGAGGGGGGACAGGGCGGAGGTGAAAAACTGTTTTTT
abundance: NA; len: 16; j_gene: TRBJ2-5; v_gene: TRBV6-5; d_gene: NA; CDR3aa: CASSSNRQGGGETQYF; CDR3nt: TGTGCCAGCAGTTCTAACCGGCAGGGCGGAGGGGAGACCCAGTACTTC
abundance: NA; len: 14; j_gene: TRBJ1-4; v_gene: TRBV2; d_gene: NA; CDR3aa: CASSAQGGREKLFF; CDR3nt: TGTGCCAGCAGTGCGCAGGGTGGTCGGGAAAAACTGTTTTTT
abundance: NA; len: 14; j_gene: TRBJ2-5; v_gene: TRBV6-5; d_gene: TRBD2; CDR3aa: CASRYLAGGETQYF; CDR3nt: TGTGCCAGCAGGTACTTAGCGGGAGGAGAGACCCAGTACTTC
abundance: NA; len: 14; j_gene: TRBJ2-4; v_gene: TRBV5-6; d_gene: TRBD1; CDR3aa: CASRAYRGLNIQYF; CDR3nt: TGTGCCAGCAGGGCGTACAGGGGGCTAAACATTCAGTACTTC
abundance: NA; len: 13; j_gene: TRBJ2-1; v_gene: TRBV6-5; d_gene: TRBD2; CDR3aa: CASSWGGLGEQFF; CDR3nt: TGTGCCAGCAGTTGGGGAGGGTTAGGTGAGCAGTTCTTC
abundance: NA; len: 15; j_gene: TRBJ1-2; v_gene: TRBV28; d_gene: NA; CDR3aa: CASSPIVGGSYGYTF; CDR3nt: TGTGCCAGCAGTCCGATTGTGGGCGGGAGCTATGGCTACACCTTC
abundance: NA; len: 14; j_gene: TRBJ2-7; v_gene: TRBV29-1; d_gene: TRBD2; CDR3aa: CSVGLAGGTHEQYF; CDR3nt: TGCAGCGTGGGACTAGCGGGAGGGACCCACGAGCAGTACTTC
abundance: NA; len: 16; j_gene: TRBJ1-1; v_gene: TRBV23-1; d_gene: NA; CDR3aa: CASSQSYREQNTEAFF; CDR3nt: TGCGCCAGCAGTCAATCTTATCGGGAGCAGAACACTGAAGCTTTCTTT
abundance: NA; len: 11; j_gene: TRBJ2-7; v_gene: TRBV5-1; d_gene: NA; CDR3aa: CASSRNNEQYF; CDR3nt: TGCGCCAGCAGCCGAAACAACGAGCAGTACTTC
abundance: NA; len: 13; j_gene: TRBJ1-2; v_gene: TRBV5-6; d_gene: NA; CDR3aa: CASSYDSDYGYTF; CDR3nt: TGTGCCAGCAGCTATGACAGCGACTATGGCTACACCTTC
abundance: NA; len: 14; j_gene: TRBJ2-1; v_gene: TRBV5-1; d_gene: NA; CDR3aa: CASSVVPGYNEQFF; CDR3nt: TGCGCCAGCAGCGTGGTACCAGGCTACAATGAGCAGTTCTTC
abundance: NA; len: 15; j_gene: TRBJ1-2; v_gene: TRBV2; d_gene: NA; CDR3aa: CASRFGGGAGYGYTF; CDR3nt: TGTGCCAGCCGTTTTGGGGGGGGCGCCGGCTATGGCTACACCTTC
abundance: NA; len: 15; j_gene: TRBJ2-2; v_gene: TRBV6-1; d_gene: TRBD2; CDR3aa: CASSTLAGNTGELFF; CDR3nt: TGTGCCAGCTCTACCCTAGCGGGGAACACCGGGGAGCTGTTTTTT
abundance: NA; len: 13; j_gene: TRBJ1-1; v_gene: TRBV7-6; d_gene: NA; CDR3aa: CASSSDSNTEAFF; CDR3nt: TGTGCCAGCAGCTCGGACTCTAACACTGAAGCTTTCTTT
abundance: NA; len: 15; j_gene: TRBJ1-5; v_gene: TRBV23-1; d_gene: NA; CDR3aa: CASSQLQGSNQPQHF; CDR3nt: TGCGCCAGCAGTCAATTACAGGGTAGCAATCAGCCCCAGCATTTT
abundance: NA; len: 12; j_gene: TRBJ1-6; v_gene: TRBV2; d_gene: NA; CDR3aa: CASGSGNSPLHF; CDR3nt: TGTGCCAGCGGCTCGGGAAATTCACCCCTCCACTTT
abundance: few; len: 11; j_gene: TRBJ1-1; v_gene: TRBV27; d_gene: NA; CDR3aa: CASLRGTEAFF; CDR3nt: TGTGCCAGCCTTCGGGGCACTGAAGCTTTCTTT
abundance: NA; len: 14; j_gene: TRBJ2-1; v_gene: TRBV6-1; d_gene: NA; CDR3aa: CASSENLLPHEQFF; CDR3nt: TGTGCCAGCAGTGAAAACCTCCTACCGCATGAGCAGTTCTTC
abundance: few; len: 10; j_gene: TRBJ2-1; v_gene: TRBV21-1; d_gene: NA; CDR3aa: CASSKVVEFF; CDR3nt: TGTGCCAGCAGCAAAGTAGTCGAGTTCTTC
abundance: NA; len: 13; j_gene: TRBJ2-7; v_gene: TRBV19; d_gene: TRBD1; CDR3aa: CASSTTGGGEQYF; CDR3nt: TGTGCCAGTAGTACGACAGGGGGGGGAGAGCAGTACTTC
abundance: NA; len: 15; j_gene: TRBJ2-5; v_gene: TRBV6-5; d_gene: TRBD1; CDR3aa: CASSYSGTVKETQYF; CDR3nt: TGTGCCAGCAGTTACTCGGGGACAGTCAAAGAGACCCAGTACTTC
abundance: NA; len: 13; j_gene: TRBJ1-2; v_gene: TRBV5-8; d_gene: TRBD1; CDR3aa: CASSLDRAGGYTF; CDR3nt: TGTGCCAGCAGCTTAGACAGGGCGGGCGGCTACACCTTC
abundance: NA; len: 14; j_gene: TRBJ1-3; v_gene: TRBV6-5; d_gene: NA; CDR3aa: CASISGLSGNTIYF; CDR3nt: TGTGCCAGCATCTCAGGTCTCTCTGGAAACACCATATATTTT
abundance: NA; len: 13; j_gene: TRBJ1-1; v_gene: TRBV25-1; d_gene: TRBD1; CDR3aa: CASSRTGGGGAFF; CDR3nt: TGTGCCAGCAGCAGGACAGGGGGCGGGGGTGCTTTCTTT
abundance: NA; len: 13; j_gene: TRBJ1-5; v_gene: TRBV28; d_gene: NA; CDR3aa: CASSFGRNQPQHF; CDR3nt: TGTGCCAGCAGTTTTGGCAGGAATCAGCCCCAGCATTTT
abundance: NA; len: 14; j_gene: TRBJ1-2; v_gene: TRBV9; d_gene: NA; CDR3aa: CASSAFGDTYGYTF; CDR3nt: TGTGCCAGCAGCGCCTTTGGGGACACCTATGGCTACACCTTC
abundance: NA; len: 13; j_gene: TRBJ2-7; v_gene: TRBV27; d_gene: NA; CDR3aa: CASSLTAGGFEYF; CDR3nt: TGTGCCAGCAGTTTAACAGCTGGTGGTTTTGAGTACTTC
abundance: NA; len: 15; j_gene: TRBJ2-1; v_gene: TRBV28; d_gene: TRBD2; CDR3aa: CASSYSGSGDSEQFF; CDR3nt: TGTGCCAGCAGTTATAGCGGGAGTGGGGATAGTGAGCAGTTCTTC
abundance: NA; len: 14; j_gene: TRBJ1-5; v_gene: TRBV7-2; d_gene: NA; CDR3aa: CASSRDGGSQPQHF; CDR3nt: TGTGCCAGCAGCCGAGACGGGGGTAGTCAGCCCCAGCATTTT
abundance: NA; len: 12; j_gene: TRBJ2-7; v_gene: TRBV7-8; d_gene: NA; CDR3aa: CASSLDEDEQYF; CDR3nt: TGTGCCAGCAGCTTAGACGAGGACGAGCAGTACTTC
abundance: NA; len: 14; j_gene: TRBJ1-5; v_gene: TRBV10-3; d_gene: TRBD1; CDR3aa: CAISQGEEDQPQHF; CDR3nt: TGTGCCATTTCCCAGGGGGAGGAGGATCAGCCCCAGCATTTT
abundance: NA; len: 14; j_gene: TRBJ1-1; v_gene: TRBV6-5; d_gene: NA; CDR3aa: CASSYGVLNTEAFF; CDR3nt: TGTGCCAGCAGTTACGGAGTCCTGAACACTGAAGCTTTCTTT
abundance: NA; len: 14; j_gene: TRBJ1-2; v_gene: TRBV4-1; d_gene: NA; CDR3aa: CASSQDSREGGYTF; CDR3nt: TGCGCCAGCAGCCAAGATTCCCGGGAGGGCGGCTACACCTTC
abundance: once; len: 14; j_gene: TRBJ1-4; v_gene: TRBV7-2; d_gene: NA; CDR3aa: CASSLWGGGEKLFF; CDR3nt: TGTGCCAGCAGCTTATGGGGAGGTGGCGAAAAACTGTTTTTT
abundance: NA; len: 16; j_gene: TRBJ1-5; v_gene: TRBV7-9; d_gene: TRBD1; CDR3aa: CASSLEGQGRNQPQHF; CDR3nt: TGTGCCAGCAGCTTAGAGGGACAGGGGAGAAATCAGCCCCAGCATTTT
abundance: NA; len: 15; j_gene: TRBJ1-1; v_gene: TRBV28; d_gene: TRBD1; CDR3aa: CASSSSSRGYTEAFF; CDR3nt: TGTGCCAGCAGTTCTTCTTCCAGGGGGTACACTGAAGCTTTCTTT
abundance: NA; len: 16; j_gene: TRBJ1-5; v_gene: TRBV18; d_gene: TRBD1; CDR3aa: CASSPGTGGSNQPQHF; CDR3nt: TGTGCCAGCTCACCAGGGACAGGGGGTAGCAATCAGCCCCAGCATTTT
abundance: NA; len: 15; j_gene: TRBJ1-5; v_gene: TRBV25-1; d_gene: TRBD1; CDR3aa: CASSDPDRGDQPQHF; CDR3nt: TGTGCCAGCAGTGATCCCGACAGGGGAGATCAGCCCCAGCATTTT
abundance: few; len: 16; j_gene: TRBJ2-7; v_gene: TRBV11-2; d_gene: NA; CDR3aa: CASSLDDSLRVYEQYF; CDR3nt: TGTGCCAGCAGCTTAGATGACAGTTTACGGGTCTACGAGCAGTACTTC
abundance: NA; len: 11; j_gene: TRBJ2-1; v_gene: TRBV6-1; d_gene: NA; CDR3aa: CASATGHEQFF; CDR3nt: TGTGCCAGCGCCACAGGTCATGAGCAGTTCTTC
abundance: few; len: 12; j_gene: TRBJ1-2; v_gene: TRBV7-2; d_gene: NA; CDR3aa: CASSSQGYGYTF; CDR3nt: TGTGCCAGCAGCTCACAGGGTTATGGCTACACCTTC
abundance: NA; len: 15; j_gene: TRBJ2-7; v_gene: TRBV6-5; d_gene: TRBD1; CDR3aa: CASSRPRQGLGEQYF; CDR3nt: TGTGCCAGCAGTCGGCCCCGACAGGGGCTCGGAGAGCAGTACTTC
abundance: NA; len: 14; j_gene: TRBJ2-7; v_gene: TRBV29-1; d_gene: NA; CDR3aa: CSAREGGPPYEQYF; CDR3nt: TGCAGTGCTAGAGAGGGAGGCCCTCCCTACGAGCAGTACTTC
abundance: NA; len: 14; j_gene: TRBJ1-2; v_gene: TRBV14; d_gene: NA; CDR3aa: CASSQDSVGYGYTF; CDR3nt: TGTGCCAGCAGCCAAGACTCCGTCGGGTATGGCTACACCTTC
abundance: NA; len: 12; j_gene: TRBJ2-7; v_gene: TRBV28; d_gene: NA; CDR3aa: CASTDLQGEQYF; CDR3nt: TGTGCCAGCACCGATTTACAGGGTGAGCAGTACTTC